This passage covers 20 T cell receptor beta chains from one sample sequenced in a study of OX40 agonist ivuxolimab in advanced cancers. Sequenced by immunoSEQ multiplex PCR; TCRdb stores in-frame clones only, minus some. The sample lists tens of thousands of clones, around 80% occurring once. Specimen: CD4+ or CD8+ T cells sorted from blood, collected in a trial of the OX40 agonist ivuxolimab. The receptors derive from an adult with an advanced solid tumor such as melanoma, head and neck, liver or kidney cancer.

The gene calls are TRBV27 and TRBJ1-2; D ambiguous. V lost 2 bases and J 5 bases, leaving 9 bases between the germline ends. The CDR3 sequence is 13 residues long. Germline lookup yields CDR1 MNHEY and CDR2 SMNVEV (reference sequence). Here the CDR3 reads CASSLGENYGYTF. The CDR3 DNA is TGTGCCAGCAGTTTAGGGGAGAATTATGGCTACACCTTC.

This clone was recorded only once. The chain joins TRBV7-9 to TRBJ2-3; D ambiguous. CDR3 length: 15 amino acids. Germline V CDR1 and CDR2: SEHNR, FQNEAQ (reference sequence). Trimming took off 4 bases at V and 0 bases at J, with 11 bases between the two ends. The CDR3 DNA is TGTGCCAGCAGCTCCCGGACGTTTAGCACAGATACGCAGTATTTT. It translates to CASSSRTFSTDTQYF.

CDR3 protein: CASSRQGTNSPLHF. DNA for the CDR3: TGTGCCAGCAGCCGACAGGGAACTAATTCACCCCTCCACTTT. This chain joins TRBV11-2 and TRBJ1-6; 7 bases match TRBD1. J lost 6 bases, V lost 5 bases, and 4 bases had no gene match. Germline V lookup: CDR1 SGHAT, CDR2 FQNNGV. The CDR3 sequence is 14 residues long.

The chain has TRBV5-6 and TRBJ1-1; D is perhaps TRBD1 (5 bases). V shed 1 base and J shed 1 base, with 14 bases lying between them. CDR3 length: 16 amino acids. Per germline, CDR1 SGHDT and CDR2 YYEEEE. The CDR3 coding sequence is TGTGCCAGCAGCTTGTCGAGGGGAAGGAGGAACACTGAAGCTTTCTTT. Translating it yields CASSLSRGRRNTEAFF.

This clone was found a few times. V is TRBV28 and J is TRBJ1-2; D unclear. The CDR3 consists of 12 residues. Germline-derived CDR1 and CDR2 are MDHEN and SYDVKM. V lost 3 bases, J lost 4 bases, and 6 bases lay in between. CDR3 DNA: TGTGCCAGCAGTTTCCTCTCCTATGGCTACACCTTC. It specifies CASSFLSYGYTF.

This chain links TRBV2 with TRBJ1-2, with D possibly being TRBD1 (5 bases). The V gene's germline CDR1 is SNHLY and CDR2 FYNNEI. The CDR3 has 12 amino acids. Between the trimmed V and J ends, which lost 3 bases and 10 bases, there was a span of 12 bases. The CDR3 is CASSEGRRAYTF. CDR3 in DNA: TGTGCCAGCAGTGAGGGACGGAGGGCCTACACCTTC. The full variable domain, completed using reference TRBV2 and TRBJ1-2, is EPEVTQTPSHQVTQMGQEVILRCVPISNHLYFYWYRQILGQKVEFLVSFYNNEISEKSEIFDDQFSVERPDGSNFTLKIRSTKLEDSAMYFCASSEGRRAYTFGSGTRLTVV.

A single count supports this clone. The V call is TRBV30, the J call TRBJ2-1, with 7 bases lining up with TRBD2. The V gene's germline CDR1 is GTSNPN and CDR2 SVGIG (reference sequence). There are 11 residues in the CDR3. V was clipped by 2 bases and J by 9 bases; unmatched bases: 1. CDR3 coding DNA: TGTGCCTGGAGTCCGGGGGGTGAGCAGTTCTTC. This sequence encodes CAWSPGGEQFF.

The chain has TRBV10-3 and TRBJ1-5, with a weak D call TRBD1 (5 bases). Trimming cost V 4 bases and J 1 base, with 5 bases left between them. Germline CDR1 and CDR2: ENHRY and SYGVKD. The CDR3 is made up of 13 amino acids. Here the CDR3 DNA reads TGTGCCATCAGTGGGGGGAGCAATCAGCCCCAGCATTTT. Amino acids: CAISGGSNQPQHF.

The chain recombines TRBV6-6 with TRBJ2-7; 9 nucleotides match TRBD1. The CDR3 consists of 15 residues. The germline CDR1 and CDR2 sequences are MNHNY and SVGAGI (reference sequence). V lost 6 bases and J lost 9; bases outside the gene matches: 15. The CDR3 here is CASRLTGGAPGRQYF. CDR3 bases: TGTGCCAGCAGACTCACAGGGGGCGCCCCCGGGCGGCAGTACTTC.

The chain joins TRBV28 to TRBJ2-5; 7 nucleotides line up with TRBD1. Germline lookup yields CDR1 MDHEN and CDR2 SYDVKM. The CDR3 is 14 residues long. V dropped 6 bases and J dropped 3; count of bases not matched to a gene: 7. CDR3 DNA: TGTGCCAGCAGGGATGGGGGACAGAAAGAGACCCAGTACTTC. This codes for CASRDGGQKETQYF.

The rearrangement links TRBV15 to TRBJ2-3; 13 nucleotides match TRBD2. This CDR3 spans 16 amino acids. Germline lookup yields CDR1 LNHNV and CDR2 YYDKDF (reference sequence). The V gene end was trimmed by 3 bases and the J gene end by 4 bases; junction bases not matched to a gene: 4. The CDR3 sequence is CATSSGLAGEADTQYF. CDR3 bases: TGTGCCACCAGCAGTGGACTAGCGGGAGAGGCAGATACGCAGTATTTT. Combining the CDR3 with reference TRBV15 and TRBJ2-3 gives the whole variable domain DAMVIQNPRYQVTQFGKPVTLSCSQTLNHNVMYWYQQKSSQAPKLLFHYYDKDFNNEADTPDNFQSRRPNTSFCFLDIRSPGLGDTAMYLCATSSGLAGEADTQYFGPGTRLTVL.

The CDR3 protein is CASSKWPLRRTIREKLFF. As DNA, the CDR3 is TGTGCCAGCAGCAAATGGCCCTTGCGGAGGACTATTCGCGAAAAACTGTTTTTT. This sequence joins TRBV21-1 and TRBJ1-4. TRBV21-1 is a documented pseudogene. The CDR3 spans 18 residues.

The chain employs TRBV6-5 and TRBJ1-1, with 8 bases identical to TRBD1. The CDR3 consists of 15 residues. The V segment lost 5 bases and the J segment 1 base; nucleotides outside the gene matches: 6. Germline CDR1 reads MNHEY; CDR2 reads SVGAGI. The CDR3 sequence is CASSQGQDGNTEAFF. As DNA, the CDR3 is TGTGCCAGCAGTCAGGGACAGGACGGGAACACTGAAGCTTTCTTT.

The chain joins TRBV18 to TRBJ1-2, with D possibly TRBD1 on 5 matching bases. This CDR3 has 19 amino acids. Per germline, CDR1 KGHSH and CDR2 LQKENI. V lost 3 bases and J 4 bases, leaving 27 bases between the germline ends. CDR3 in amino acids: CASSPRTGTGSGGAYGYTF. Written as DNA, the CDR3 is TGTGCCAGCTCACCTCGTACGGGCACGGGTTCTGGGGGAGCCTATGGCTACACCTTC.

The DNA of the CDR3 is TGTGCCAGCAGTGAGGTGGACTTCAGGGGACCAATTCAAGAGACCCAGTACTTC. This translates into CASSEVDFRGPIQETQYF. The gene calls are TRBV2 and TRBJ2-5, with TRBD1 as a possible D gene (6 bases). The germline V gene has CDR1 SNHLY and CDR2 FYNNEI. Trimming cost V 3 bases and J 2 bases, with 22 bases left between them. This CDR3 is 18 amino acids long.

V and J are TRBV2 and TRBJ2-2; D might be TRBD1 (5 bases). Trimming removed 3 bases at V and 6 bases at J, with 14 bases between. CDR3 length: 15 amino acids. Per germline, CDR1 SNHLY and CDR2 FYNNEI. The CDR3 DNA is TGTGCCAGCAGTGAGGTAGCAGGGATGTCCGGGGAGCTGTTTTTT. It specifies CASSEVAGMSGELFF.

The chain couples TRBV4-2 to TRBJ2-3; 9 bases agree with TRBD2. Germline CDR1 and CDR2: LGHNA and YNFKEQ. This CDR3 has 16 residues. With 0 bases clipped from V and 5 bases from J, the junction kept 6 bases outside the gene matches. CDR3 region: CASSQELILAGDTQYF. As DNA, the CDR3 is TGTGCCAGCAGCCAAGAATTGATACTAGCGGGAGATACGCAGTATTTT.

CDR3 nucleotides: TGTGCCAGTCGCCCCCGAGGGTCGCTCGATGAGCAGTTCTTC. Translation gives CASRPRGSLDEQFF. The chain joins TRBV6-5 to TRBJ2-1; tentatively, D is TRBD2 (5 bases). Per the germline V gene, CDR1 is MNHEY and CDR2 is SVGAGI. The CDR3 spans 14 residues. The V gene lost 9 bases and the J gene lost 8 bases, with 20 bases spanning the gap.

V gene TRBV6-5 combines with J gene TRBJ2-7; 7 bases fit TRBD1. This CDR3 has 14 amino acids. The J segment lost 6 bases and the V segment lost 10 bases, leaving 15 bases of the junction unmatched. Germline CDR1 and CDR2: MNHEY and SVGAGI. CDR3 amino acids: CATKLGGKAGEQYV. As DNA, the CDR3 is TGTGCCACCAAGTTAGGGGGCAAGGCGGGCGAGCAGTACGTC.

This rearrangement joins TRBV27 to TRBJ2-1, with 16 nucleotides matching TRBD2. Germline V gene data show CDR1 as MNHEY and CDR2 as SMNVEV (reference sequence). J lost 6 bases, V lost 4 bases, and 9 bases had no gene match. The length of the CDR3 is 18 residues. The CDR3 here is CASSSPGLAGGSGNEQFF. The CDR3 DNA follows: TGTGCCAGCAGTTCCCCGGGACTAGCGGGAGGGAGCGGCAATGAGCAGTTCTTC.